The source of this TCR beta chain is a study of blood T cell repertoires in COVID-19 (dated by TCRdb to the early 2020s). Regarding the study in general: The collaborator samples originated in the United States, Italy and Spain and spanned the acute and convalescent phases of COVID-19. The material from the prospective study consisted of cDNA or gDNA derived from T cells, B-cell-depleted T cells, or PBMCs. Deeply sampled blood TCRbeta repertoires from subjects exposed to, actively infected with, or recovered from COVID-19 were included in the dataset. The repertoires were released in a freely available public database intended as a resource for research on the immune response to SARS-CoV-2. Samples came from the ongoing ImmuneRACE study (first 160 participants) plus 1,254 subjects from 6 global collaborators. Sample metadata almost always included a de-identified subject ID, COVID-19 status, age in years and sex. HLA class I and class II types, where available, came from metadata supplied by the sample provider rather than from assay-based typing.

TCRbeta CDR3 regions were amplified from genomic DNA by means of the immunoSEQ Assay, a bias-controlled multiplex PCR. In the paper's pipeline: The number of nucleated cells in each sample was estimated from the amplification of reference gene primers within the assay. To quantify the absolute abundance of each unique TCRbeta CDR3 rearrangement, sequence reads were collapsed and filtered. For each sample, productive Simpson clonality was calculated as the square root of Simpson's diversity index across productive rearrangements. TCRdb limited this immuneACCESS table to in-frame rearrangements with V and J called. A share of clones is missing; checked studies link under half to unresolved V genes, and the rest is unexplained. The DNA was the basis for D and trimming; V, J and clone size are from that table. The sample includes approximately 500,000 clones, with roughly 91% observed a single time. The ten largest clones add up to around 8% of the sample.

Worth noting for this clone: No cognate antigen has been identified for it. Base quality data are lacking; no much larger clone is found one base away.

Per the germline V gene (reference sequence), GTSNPN is the CDR1 and SVGIG is the CDR2. V trim: 3 bases; J trim: 5 bases; unmatched bases: 11. CDR3 length: 16 amino acids, cysteine to phenylalanine. Only CDR3 DNA is held: 48 bases, read in frame from base 1. Beyond this particular receptor, the publication reports: Clinical and demographic metadata were provided uncurated, with the amount varying by source and participant.

At one collaborating source in Seattle, patients were enrolled during active infection and were followed longitudinally through the course of disease. The collaborating institutions used their own protocols to collect whole blood in K2EDTA tubes. Collaborator samples were shipped for TCRbeta analysis as frozen whole blood, isolated PBMCs, or DNA extracted from either sample type. Recombination linked TRBV30 to TRBJ2-3, with 10 middle bases fitting TRBD1. The source material was peripheral blood. The source is a woman in her forties or fifties with COVID-19, enrolled during active disease. The nucleotide sequence reads TGTGCCTGGAGGGTAGCCCGACAGGGGGCGGGAGATACGCAGTATTTT. Translated, this is CAWRVARQGAGDTQYF.